This is a list of T cell receptor beta chains from one sample in a study of chemoradiotherapy in HPV16-positive cancers. Method: immunoSEQ multiplex PCR; TCRdb's copy keeps in-frame clones and lacks some. The sample includes 7,500 or so clones, about two thirds of them seen just once. Sequenced here: tumor tissue, sampled from a patient who underwent chemoradiotherapy. The receptors come from a human donor with HPV-associated anogenital cancer. Both conserved end residues are part of each CDR3. D genes are given only for firm matches. Clone size is shown for a subset of rows, as once, few, many or a class of expanded clone.

. 15 TRBJ2-7 . TRBV6-5 TGTGCCAGCAGTTGGTCAGGGACTGGTTCCTACGAGCAGTACTTC CASSWSGTGSYEQYF
. 13 TRBJ2-3 . TRBV6-5 TGTGCCAGCAGTTATGAGCTGACAGATACGCAGTATTTT CASSYELTDTQYF
. 15 TRBJ2-7 TRBD2 TRBV6-6 TGTGCCAGCAGTTACACTAGCGGGTCAGCCTACGAGCAGTACTTC CASSYTSGSAYEQYF
. 16 TRBJ2-7 TRBD2 TRBV5-1 TGCGCCAGCAGCTTGACACTAGCGGGAGGGCATTACGAGCAGTACTTC CASSLTLAGGHYEQYF
once 19 TRBJ2-1 TRBD2 TRBV7-9 TGTGCCAGCAGCTTTGTCTATCTAGCGGGGTCCTCAGGCACAAATGAGCAGTTCTTC CASSFVYLAGSSGTNEQFF
. 15 TRBJ2-3 TRBD2 TRBV7-2 TGTGCCAGCAGGGGGACTAGCGGGAGCACAGATACGCAGTATTTT CASRGTSGSTDTQYF
. 12 TRBJ2-7 . TRBV7-2 TGTGCCAGCAGCTCCGGCCCCTACGAGCAGTACTTC CASSSGPYEQYF
. 14 TRBJ2-7 . TRBV4-2 TGTGCCAGCAGCCAAGGGATAGCGAACTACGAGCAGTACTTC CASSQGIANYEQYF
. 13 TRBJ2-7 . TRBV27 TGTGCCAGCAGTTTCAGGGGTTTCGACGAGCAGTACTTC CASSFRGFDEQYF
few 15 TRBJ1-5 . TRBV6-5 TGTGCCAGCAGTCGAGACCGTGGCGGCAATCAGCCCCAGCATTTT CASSRDRGGNQPQHF
. 14 TRBJ2-1 . TRBV6-5 TGTGCCAGCAGTTACTCTAACAGCTACAATGAGCAGTTCTTC CASSYSNSYNEQFF
. 15 TRBJ2-5 TRBD1 TRBV11-1 TGTGCCAGCAGCCACGGGACAGGAGACCAAGAGACCCAGTACTTC CASSHGTGDQETQYF
. 16 TRBJ2-1 TRBD2 TRBV5-1 TGCGCCAGCAGCTTGGGGACTAGCGGGGGGGCCGGTGAGCAGTTCTTC CASSLGTSGGAGEQFF
few 13 TRBJ2-2 . TRBV11-3 TGTGCCAGCAGCTTAGCAGACACCGGGGAGCTGTTTTTT CASSLADTGELFF
. 18 TRBJ2-1 TRBD2 TRBV4-1 TGCGCCAGCAGCCAAGGTAGGCTAGCGGCTAGTTCTTACAATGAGCAGTTCTTC CASSQGRLAASSYNEQFF
. 14 TRBJ2-3 TRBD2 TRBV28 TGTGCCAGCAACGGGGGGACGAGCACAGATACGCAGTATTTT CASNGGTSTDTQYF
. 14 TRBJ1-1 . TRBV10-2 TGCGCCAGCAGTGTGTCAGGGGCGGACACTGAAGCTTTCTTT CASSVSGADTEAFF
. 14 TRBJ2-1 . TRBV10-3 TGTGCCATCAGTGGCTCCGGGATGGGCAATGAGCAGTTCTTC CAISGSGMGNEQFF
once 14 TRBJ1-4 . TRBV5-1 TGCGCCAGCAGCAGTACCACAACTAATGAAAAACTGTTTTTT CASSSTTTNEKLFF
. 13 TRBJ2-7 . TRBV7-4 TGTGCCAGCAGCCTCCCCGGATCCTACGAGCAGTACTTC CASSLPGSYEQYF
. 13 TRBJ1-5 . TRBV11-2 TGTGCCAGCAGCTTAGGACTTAATCAGCCCCAGCATTTT CASSLGLNQPQHF
. 16 TRBJ2-6 . TRBV7-2 TGTGCCAGCAGCTTGGGGTTGGGAGCTGGGGCCAACGTCCTGACTTTC CASSLGLGAGANVLTF
. 14 TRBJ2-2 TRBD1 TRBV27 TGTGCCACAAGACAGGGTTGGAACACCGGGGAGCTGTTTTTT CATRQGWNTGELFF
. 14 TRBJ1-6 TRBD1 TRBV5-1 TGCGCCAGCAGCTCACAGGGGCCCGATTCACCCCTCCACTTT CASSSQGPDSPLHF
. 11 TRBJ1-1 . TRBV20-1 TGCAGTGCTACCGGACAGACTGAAGCTTTCTTT CSATGQTEAFF
. 15 TRBJ1-2 . TRBV5-4 TGTGCCAGCACCGAAGCAGGACAGCTTAACTATGGCTACACCTTC CASTEAGQLNYGYTF
once 16 TRBJ2-7 . TRBV23-1 TGCGCCAGCAGTCAATCTGGGACTTTTTGCTCCTACGAGCAGTACTTC CASSQSGTFCSYEQYF
once 15 TRBJ2-7 . TRBV7-2 TGTGCCAGCAGCTCCCAAAGAGGGGCTCTCTACGAGCAGTACTTC CASSSQRGALYEQYF
. 15 TRBJ1-3 . TRBV28 TGTGCCAGCAGAGACCCCGGGACGCTGGGAAACACCATATATTTT CASRDPGTLGNTIYF
. 14 TRBJ1-4 TRBD1 TRBV9 TGTGCCAGCAGCGGCAGGGGGGGTAATGAAAAACTGTTTTTT CASSGRGGNEKLFF
. 14 TRBJ2-2 . TRBV11-1 TGTGCCAGCAGCTTAAAGGGCATGGCCGGGGAGCTGTTTTTT CASSLKGMAGELFF
. 12 TRBJ2-7 TRBD1 TRBV29-1 TGCAGCTCCCTTCTGGGACAGAATGAGCAGTACTTC CSSLLGQNEQYF
few 12 TRBJ2-7 . TRBV19 TGTGCCAGTAGTATAGAAGGTGGTAAGCAGTACTTC CASSIEGGKQYF
. 14 TRBJ2-2 . TRBV29-1 TGCAGCGTTTATGGGGGCAGCGGTCCCGGGGAGCTGTTTTTT CSVYGGSGPGELFF
. 14 TRBJ1-2 TRBD1 TRBV6-5 TGTGCCAGCAGTTACTCTAACAGGGGGTTTTTTTACACCTTC CASSYSNRGFFYTF
. 18 TRBJ2-2 TRBD2 TRBV30 TGTGCCCAAACGCTAATCCTAATACTAGCGGCGAACACCGGGGAGCTGTTTTTT CAQTLILILAANTGELFF
. 15 TRBJ1-4 . TRBV5-4 TGTGCCAGCAGCCTTTACAGTCTTACTAATGAAAAACTGTTTTTT CASSLYSLTNEKLFF
. 17 TRBJ2-1 TRBD2 TRBV18 TGTGCCAGCTCGGGGGGTCTAGCGGGAGGATTCTACAATGAGCAGTTCTTC CASSGGLAGGFYNEQFF
. 19 TRBJ2-1 TRBD1 TRBV4-1 TGCGCCAGCAGCCCCGTGACAGGGGCCGCCGGAAAAAACCACAATGAGCAGTTCTTC CASSPVTGAAGKNHNEQFF
once 13 TRBJ1-5 . TRBV7-3 TGTGCCAGCAGCTTAGGAGGGGATCAGCCCCAGCATTTT CASSLGGDQPQHF
medium-sized 12 TRBJ1-4 . TRBV29-1 TGCAGCGTGGCGGTTTCTTATGAAAAACTGTTTTTT CSVAVSYEKLFF
once 12 TRBJ2-3 TRBD1 TRBV11-3 TGTGCCAGCAGCTCCAGGGGGGATACGCAGTATTTT CASSSRGDTQYF
. 15 TRBJ1-2 . TRBV5-1 TGCGCCAGCAGCTTTACTCCCGGGACTGACTATGGCTACACCTTC CASSFTPGTDYGYTF
. 14 TRBJ1-5 . TRBV18 TGTGCCAGCTCACCAAGTGGGGGGAATCAGCCCCAGCATTTT CASSPSGGNQPQHF
. 12 TRBJ1-2 . TRBV18 TGTGCCAGCTCCGGGACGGACTATGGCTACACCTTC CASSGTDYGYTF